Below are 17 T cell receptor beta chains sequenced from a single sample in a study of T cells in Graves' hyperthyroidism and ophthalmopathy. The TCR beta CDR3 regions underwent amplification using RNA transcripts as the source. The HTBI primer set drove a first-round RT-PCR of the TCR CDR3. One entry per CDR3 protein, called by TCRdb with MiXCR from the multiplex PCR reads. This table holds some 690,000 distinct CDR3 sequences, 17% found once. Sequenced material: blood. These receptors were obtained from a man in his forties or fifties with Graves' hyperthyroidism.

This chain connects TRBV4-1 to TRBJ2-3; 7 positions agree with TRBD1. The CDR3 loop spans 15 amino acids. After removal of 3 bases from V and 2 bases from J, the junction contained 5 bases not matched to a gene. The germline V gene has CDR1 MGHRA and CDR2 YSYEKL. The CDR3 region is CASSQRQGVTDTQYF. The CDR3 region has the DNA TGCGCCAGCAGCCAGAGACAGGGAGTCACAGATACGCAGTATTTT.

The sample holds many counts of this clonotype. V and J are TRBV6-6 and TRBJ2-3; 11 positions match TRBD1. The V and J ends lost 0 bases and 0 bases, in that order; junction bases with no gene match: 11. CDR3 length: 20 residues. Looked up from germline, CDR1 is MNHNY and CDR2 is SVGAGI (reference sequence). The CDR3 region is CASSYSRTGQGDTSTDTQYF. The CDR3 nucleotides read TGTGCCAGCAGTTACTCGCGGACGGGACAGGGGGATACTAGCACAGATACGCAGTATTTT.

At least ten counts were recorded for this clonotype. This chain connects TRBV20-1 to TRBJ1-1; D is uncertain. V lost 3 bases, J lost 5 bases, and 7 bases lay in between. CDR1 is DFQATT and CDR2 is SNEGSKA in the germline V gene (reference sequence). The length of the CDR3 is 11 residues. The CDR3 here is CSASAWTEAFF. The CDR3 region has the DNA TGCAGTGCTAGCGCTTGGACTGAAGCTTTCTTT.

In this sample, this clonotype turned up a few times. The chain couples TRBV19 to TRBJ2-7; 8 nucleotides match TRBD2. The CDR3 has 15 residues. CDR1 LNHDA and CDR2 SQIVND come from the germline V gene (reference sequence). The J segment lost 4 bases and the V segment lost 5 bases, leaving 10 bases of the junction unmatched. DNA of the CDR3: TGTGCCAGTAGTGTCCCTGGCGTAGCGGGGTACGAGCAGTACTTC. Translation: CASSVPGVAGYEQYF.

This clonotype was detected ten times or more. This chain connects TRBV11-2 to TRBJ2-1; 8 nucleotides agree with TRBD2. This CDR3 has 16 residues. V was pared by 6 bases and J by 1 base, with 8 bases of the junction left unmatched. The V gene's germline CDR1 is SGHAT and CDR2 FQNNGV. The CDR3 protein is CASSFSGKGSYNEQFF. The CDR3 DNA sequence: TGTGCCAGCAGTTTTAGCGGGAAAGGTTCCTACAATGAGCAGTTCTTC.

This clonotype was detected only a few times. The CDR3 sequence is CASSEFVQGITDTQYF. The CDR3 region has the DNA TGTGCCAGCAGTGAATTTGTTCAGGGGATCACAGATACGCAGTATTTT. The rearrangement joins TRBV25-1 to TRBJ2-3; TRBD1 is a possible D gene (6 bases). The CDR3 is made up of 16 amino acids. Germline V gene sequence: CDR1 MGHDK, CDR2 SYGVNS. Trimming removed 1 base from V and 2 bases from J, with 13 bases in between.

The chain uses TRBV28 and TRBJ1-1; TRBD1 might be the D (5 bases). Germline loops: CDR1 MDHEN, CDR2 SYDVKM. The V and J ends lost 8 bases and 1 base respectively, with 11 bases between them. The CDR3 is 13 amino acids. The DNA of the CDR3 is TGTGCCAGCGGTGAAAGGGGGAACACTGAAGCTTTCTTT. Residues: CASGERGNTEAFF.

J is TRBJ2-2 and V is TRBV7-9; TRBD1 matches at 7 bases. Germline assignment: CDR1 SEHNR and CDR2 FQNEAQ (reference sequence). The CDR3 is 15 amino acids. V lost 5 bases, J lost 6 bases, and 9 bases stayed unmatched. CDR3 amino acids: CASSTYRGSAGELFF. CDR3 bases: TGTGCCAGCAGCACATACAGGGGATCGGCCGGGGAGCTGTTTTTT.

This clonotype was recorded many times. The rearrangement joins TRBV28 to TRBJ2-4; D remains unclear. CDR1 is MDHEN, CDR2 SYDVKM, per germline. The ends were cut back, 3 bases at V and 1 base at J, with 4 bases in the middle. The CDR3 extends over 13 amino acids. DNA for the CDR3: TGTGCCAGCAGTTTGTGGGCCAAAAACATTCAGTACTTC. This sequence encodes CASSLWAKNIQYF.

This clonotype was seen a few times. The chain recombines TRBV28 with TRBJ2-7, with 9 bases fitting TRBD1. The CDR3 is 14 amino acids. J gave up 3 bases and V 3 bases, and 3 bases lay outside the gene matches. Germline CDR1 MDHEN, CDR2 SYDVKM. DNA of the CDR3: TGTGCCAGCAGTTTCCAGGACAGGGGCTACGAGCAGTACTTC. It specifies CASSFQDRGYEQYF.

This clonotype has ten or more counts. The chain links TRBV29-1 to TRBJ2-7, with 16 bases identical to TRBD2. Germline values: CDR1 SQVTM, CDR2 ANQGSEA. The CDR3 sequence is 14 residues long. V trimming: 6 bases; J trimming: 1 base; junction bases outside the gene matches: 0. In nucleotides, the CDR3 is TGCAGCGTGGGACTAGCGGGAGGGTCCTACGAGCAGTACTTC. This codes for CSVGLAGGSYEQYF.

This chain links TRBV27 with TRBJ2-3; D unclear. Germline V gene sequence: CDR1 MNHEY, CDR2 SMNVEV (reference sequence). The germline V and J ends were trimmed by 7 bases and 5 bases, with 13 bases remaining between them. This CDR3 region has 13 residues. The CDR3 DNA reads TGTGCCAGCAATTTTTCCGGTGGAGATACGCAGTATTTT. It is translated as CASNFSGGDTQYF.

This clonotype was observed a handful of times. CDR3 DNA sequence: TGTGCGTCTAATAGGGGACACTTTAATGAAAAACTGTTTTTT. As protein: CASNRGHFNEKLFF. The V call is TRBV9, the J call TRBJ1-4, with a weak D call TRBD1 (6 bases). This CDR3 contains 14 residues. Germline lookup yields CDR1 SGDLS and CDR2 YYNGEE.

This clonotype occurred many times. The V and J genes are TRBV11-2 and TRBJ2-7, with TRBD1 matching over 9 bases. V was pared by 5 bases and J by 3 bases, with 5 bases of the junction left unmatched. The CDR3 totals 14 residues. Per the germline V gene, CDR1 is SGHAT and CDR2 is FQNNGV. This chain's CDR3 is CASSLGQGIYEQYF. Written as DNA, the CDR3 is TGTGCCAGCAGCCTGGGACAGGGAATCTACGAGCAGTACTTC. Based on the CDR3 plus reference TRBV11-2 and TRBJ2-7, the full variable domain is EAGVAQSPRYKIIEKRQSVAFWCNPISGHATLYWYQQILGQGPKLLIQFQNNGVVDDSQLPKDRFSAERLKGVDSTLKIQPAKLEDSAVYLCASSLGQGIYEQYFGPGTRLTVT.

V usage is TRBV28 and J usage is TRBJ2-5; 7 positions agree with TRBD1. Germline CDR1 MDHEN, CDR2 SYDVKM. V lost 2 bases to trimming and J lost 2 bases; unmatched junction nucleotides: 5. The length of the CDR3 is 15 residues. CDR3 sequence: CASSLIGGGQETQYF. The CDR3 nucleotides are TGTGCCAGCAGTTTAATAGGGGGCGGACAAGAGACCCAGTACTTC.

The genes are TRBV19 and TRBJ1-5, with 8 positions matching TRBD1. The CDR3 is made up of 15 amino acids. The germline gives CDR1 LNHDA, CDR2 SQIVND (reference sequence). The V gene end was trimmed by 3 bases and the J gene end by 8 bases; junction bases not matched to a gene: 9. CDR3 amino acids: CASSIADRANEPQHF. The CDR3 coding sequence is TGTGCCAGTAGTATCGCGGACAGGGCGAATGAGCCCCAGCATTTT.

A remark on this clonotype: The junction shows a germline mismatch at one end, possibly a read error. The chain combines TRBV11-2 with TRBJ2-1; 9 bases are shared with TRBD1. The CDR3 loop spans 14 amino acids. The germline V gene has CDR1 SGHAT and CDR2 FQNNGV. The CDR3 loop is CASSLGTGWREQFF. The CDR3 DNA follows: TGCGCCAGCAGCTTAGGGACAGGGTGGCGGGAGCAGTTCTTC.